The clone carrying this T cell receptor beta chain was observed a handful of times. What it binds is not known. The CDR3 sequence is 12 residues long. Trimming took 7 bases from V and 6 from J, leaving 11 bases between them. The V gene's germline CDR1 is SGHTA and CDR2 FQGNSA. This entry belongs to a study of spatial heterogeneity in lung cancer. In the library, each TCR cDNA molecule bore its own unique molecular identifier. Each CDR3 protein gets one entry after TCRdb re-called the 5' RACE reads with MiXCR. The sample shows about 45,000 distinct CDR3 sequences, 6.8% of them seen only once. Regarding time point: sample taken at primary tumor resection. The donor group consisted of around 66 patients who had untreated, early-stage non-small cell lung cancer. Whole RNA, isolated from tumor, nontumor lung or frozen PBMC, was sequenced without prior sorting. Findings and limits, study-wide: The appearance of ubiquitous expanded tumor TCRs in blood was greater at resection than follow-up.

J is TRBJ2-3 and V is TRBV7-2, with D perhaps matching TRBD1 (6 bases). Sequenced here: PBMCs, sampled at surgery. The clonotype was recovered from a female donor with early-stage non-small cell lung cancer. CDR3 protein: CASTQGQDTQYF. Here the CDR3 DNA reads TGTGCCAGCACCCAAGGACAGGATACGCAGTATTTT.